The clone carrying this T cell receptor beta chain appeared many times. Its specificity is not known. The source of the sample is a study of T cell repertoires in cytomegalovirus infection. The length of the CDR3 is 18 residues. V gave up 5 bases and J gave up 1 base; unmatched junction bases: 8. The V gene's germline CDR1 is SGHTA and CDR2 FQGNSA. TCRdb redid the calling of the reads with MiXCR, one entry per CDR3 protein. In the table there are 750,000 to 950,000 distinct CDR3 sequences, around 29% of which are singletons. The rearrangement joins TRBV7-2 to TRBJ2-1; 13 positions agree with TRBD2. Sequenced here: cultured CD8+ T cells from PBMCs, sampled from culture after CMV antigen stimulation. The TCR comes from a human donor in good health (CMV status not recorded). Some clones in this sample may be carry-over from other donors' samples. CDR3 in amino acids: CASSPGEGLAGSYNEQFF. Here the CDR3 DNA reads TGTGCCAGCAGCCCCGGCGAGGGACTAGCGGGGTCCTACAATGAGCAGTTCTTC.